These T cell receptor beta chains were read from a single sample in a study of PD-1 blockade in classical Hodgkin lymphoma. The method was immunoSEQ multiplex PCR; TCRdb's version includes in-frame clones alone and lacks a portion of them. The repertoire holds 110,000 or so clones, with 80% to 90% as singletons. Sequenced here: peripheral blood mononuclear cells (PBMCs), sampled before the second cycle of nivolumab. The source is a human donor with classical Hodgkin lymphoma. Both conserved end residues are part of each CDR3. The order of the fields is V gene, clone size, D gene, J gene, CDR3 DNA, CDR3 protein. The D gene is left open where the match is weak. Not all rows give a size; the values are once, few, many and, for expanded clones, a class.

V gene: TRBV25-1
clone size: .
D gene: .
J gene: TRBJ2-7
CDR3 DNA: TGTGCCAGCAAAGGCAACTCCTACGAGCAGTACTTC
CDR3 protein: CASKGNSYEQYF

V gene: TRBV18
clone size: .
D gene: .
J gene: TRBJ2-3
CDR3 DNA: TGTGCCAGCCTTCAACAGGGCTTGGGCACAGATACGCAGTATTTT
CDR3 protein: CASLQQGLGTDTQYF

V gene: TRBV5-1
clone size: .
D gene: TRBD2
J gene: TRBJ2-5
CDR3 DNA: TGCGCCAGCAGCTTGTTGTTAGCGGGTTTGTCTGGAGAGACCCAGTACTTC
CDR3 protein: CASSLLLAGLSGETQYF

V gene: TRBV27
clone size: .
D gene: .
J gene: TRBJ1-1
CDR3 DNA: TGTGCCAGCAGTTTTAGGGGATGGGACACTGAAGCTTTCTTT
CDR3 protein: CASSFRGWDTEAFF

V gene: TRBV5-6
clone size: .
D gene: .
J gene: TRBJ2-7
CDR3 DNA: TGTGCCAGCAGCTCCGGGACTGCGAGCTCCTACGAGCAGTACTTC
CDR3 protein: CASSSGTASSYEQYF

V gene: TRBV11-2
clone size: .
D gene: .
J gene: TRBJ2-7
CDR3 DNA: TGTGCCAGCAGCCCACTTAGGGGGGTCTCCTACGAGCAGTACTTC
CDR3 protein: CASSPLRGVSYEQYF

V gene: TRBV12-5
clone size: .
D gene: .
J gene: TRBJ2-1
CDR3 DNA: TGTGCTAGTGGTTTGGTACCCACCCAGCGTAGCAATGAGCAGTTCTTC
CDR3 protein: CASGLVPTQRSNEQFF

V gene: TRBV15
clone size: .
D gene: TRBD2
J gene: TRBJ2-3
CDR3 DNA: TGTGCCACCAGCACCCTACGTCGACTAGCGGGAGCGTGGGATACGCAGTATTTT
CDR3 protein: CATSTLRRLAGAWDTQYF

V gene: TRBV30
clone size: .
D gene: TRBD2
J gene: TRBJ2-1
CDR3 DNA: TGTGCCTGGAGGGCCGGGACTAGTCCCCTCTATGAGCAGTTCTTC
CDR3 protein: CAWRAGTSPLYEQFF

V gene: TRBV28
clone size: .
D gene: TRBD1
J gene: TRBJ1-2
CDR3 DNA: TGTGCCAGCAGTTTCCCCGCAGGACAGGGGGTTAATGGCTACACCTTC
CDR3 protein: CASSFPAGQGVNGYTF

V gene: TRBV7-2
clone size: .
D gene: .
J gene: TRBJ1-3
CDR3 DNA: TGTGCCAGCAGCTTAGAGCAGGGCAGAAACACCATATATTTT
CDR3 protein: CASSLEQGRNTIYF

V gene: TRBV28
clone size: .
D gene: .
J gene: TRBJ1-4
CDR3 DNA: TGTGCCAGCAGCCTCCCCCGGGGGGCTACTCTAGAAAAACTGTTTTTT
CDR3 protein: CASSLPRGATLEKLFF

V gene: TRBV5-6
clone size: .
D gene: .
J gene: TRBJ2-3
CDR3 DNA: TGTGCCAGCAGGGCGGGGGCCCCAGATACGCAGTATTTT
CDR3 protein: CASRAGAPDTQYF

V gene: TRBV7-9
clone size: .
D gene: .
J gene: TRBJ2-3
CDR3 DNA: TGTGCCAGCAGCTTAGGGACCGGCTTGGGTTGGGATACGCAGTATTTT
CDR3 protein: CASSLGTGLGWDTQYF

V gene: TRBV4-2
clone size: .
D gene: TRBD2
J gene: TRBJ2-1
CDR3 DNA: TGTGCCAGCAGCCAAGAAATTAGCGGGAGCAATGAGCAGTTCTTC
CDR3 protein: CASSQEISGSNEQFF

V gene: TRBV5-6
clone size: once
D gene: TRBD2
J gene: TRBJ2-1
CDR3 DNA: TGTGCCAGCAGCTTGATGGGACTAGCGGGGACGAGCTCCTACAATGAGCAGTTCTTC
CDR3 protein: CASSLMGLAGTSSYNEQFF

V gene: TRBV7-7
clone size: .
D gene: .
J gene: TRBJ2-7
CDR3 DNA: TGTGCCAGCAGCGCGGGGGCGGACAGATTCTCCTACGAGCAGTACTTC
CDR3 protein: CASSAGADRFSYEQYF

V gene: TRBV4-1
clone size: .
D gene: TRBD2
J gene: TRBJ2-2
CDR3 DNA: TGCGCCAGCAGCCACCTACTAGCGGGAGTTTACACCGGGGAGCTGTTTTTT
CDR3 protein: CASSHLLAGVYTGELFF

V gene: TRBV7-9
clone size: .
D gene: .
J gene: TRBJ2-1
CDR3 DNA: TGTGCCAGCAGCTTATTTCAAGGCAATGAGCAGTTCTTC
CDR3 protein: CASSLFQGNEQFF

V gene: TRBV4-2
clone size: .
D gene: TRBD2
J gene: TRBJ2-1
CDR3 DNA: TGTGCCAGCAGCCTCAAGAGGCTAGCGGAAGCCAATGAGCAGTTCTTC
CDR3 protein: CASSLKRLAEANEQFF

V gene: TRBV6-5
clone size: once
D gene: TRBD1
J gene: TRBJ2-7
CDR3 DNA: TGTGCCAGCAGGGGACAGGGCGCGAACGAGCAGTACTTC
CDR3 protein: CASRGQGANEQYF

V gene: TRBV11-2
clone size: once
D gene: TRBD1
J gene: TRBJ2-5
CDR3 DNA: TGTGCCAGCAGCTTAGGAATACGGGACAGGAGGGAGACCCAGTACTTC
CDR3 protein: CASSLGIRDRRETQYF

V gene: TRBV28
clone size: .
D gene: TRBD2
J gene: TRBJ2-7
CDR3 DNA: TGTGCCAGCAGTCCCGGGACTAGCGGGATTTACGAGCAGTACTTC
CDR3 protein: CASSPGTSGIYEQYF

V gene: TRBV9
clone size: .
D gene: .
J gene: TRBJ2-1
CDR3 DNA: TGTGCCAGCAGCGTAGATGGCAGGAAGAATGAGCAGTTCTTC
CDR3 protein: CASSVDGRKNEQFF

V gene: TRBV29-1
clone size: .
D gene: TRBD2
J gene: TRBJ2-1
CDR3 DNA: TGCAGCGCCGAACGGGGGGCCTACAATGAGCAGTTCTTC
CDR3 protein: CSAERGAYNEQFF

V gene: TRBV7-2
clone size: .
D gene: .
J gene: TRBJ2-5
CDR3 DNA: TGTGCCAGCAGCTTAGATCGGGGCGAGACCCAGTACTTC
CDR3 protein: CASSLDRGETQYF

V gene: TRBV7-8
clone size: .
D gene: TRBD2
J gene: TRBJ2-1
CDR3 DNA: TGTGCCAGCAGCCGGACTAGCGGGAGTGATGAGCAGTTCTTC
CDR3 protein: CASSRTSGSDEQFF

V gene: TRBV20-1
clone size: .
D gene: TRBD2
J gene: TRBJ2-1
CDR3 DNA: TGCAGTGCTATACTAGCGAATGAGCAGTTCTTC
CDR3 protein: CSAILANEQFF

V gene: TRBV7-9
clone size: once
D gene: TRBD2
J gene: TRBJ2-3
CDR3 DNA: TGTGCCAGCAGCTTAAAGAAGGTCCGGGACTATAGCACAGATACGCAGTATTTT
CDR3 protein: CASSLKKVRDYSTDTQYF

V gene: TRBV7-2
clone size: .
D gene: TRBD1
J gene: TRBJ2-5
CDR3 DNA: TGTGCCAGCAGCCCTCGACAGGGGGGTGAGACCCAGTACTTC
CDR3 protein: CASSPRQGGETQYF

V gene: TRBV10-3
clone size: .
D gene: .
J gene: TRBJ2-3
CDR3 DNA: TGTGCCATCAGTGAACCGGGGGATACGCAGTATTTT
CDR3 protein: CAISEPGDTQYF

V gene: TRBV7-2
clone size: .
D gene: .
J gene: TRBJ2-4
CDR3 DNA: TGTGCCAGCAGCAGGGGGGACACCCCAGGCATTCAGTACTTC
CDR3 protein: CASSRGDTPGIQYF

V gene: TRBV6-5
clone size: .
D gene: TRBD1
J gene: TRBJ2-6
CDR3 DNA: TGTGCCAGCAGTTCGACAGGGGGTCCTGGGGCCAACGTCCTGACTTTC
CDR3 protein: CASSSTGGPGANVLTF

V gene: TRBV30
clone size: .
D gene: TRBD1
J gene: TRBJ1-5
CDR3 DNA: TGTGCCTGGAGTCCTCGACAGGGTCCTCAGCCCCAGCATTTT
CDR3 protein: CAWSPRQGPQPQHF

V gene: TRBV2
clone size: .
D gene: .
J gene: TRBJ2-7
CDR3 DNA: TGTGCCAGCAGTGGCGAATACGAGCAGTACTTC
CDR3 protein: CASSGEYEQYF

V gene: TRBV6-1
clone size: .
D gene: .
J gene: TRBJ1-4
CDR3 DNA: TGTGCCAGCAGCGATAATGGACTGCCTAATGGTTCGGTGTTTTTT
CDR3 protein: CASSDNGLPNGSVFF

V gene: TRBV30
clone size: once
D gene: TRBD2
J gene: TRBJ2-3
CDR3 DNA: TGTGCCTGGAGTGACGCCGTACCTAGCGGTAGCACAGATACGCAGTATTTT
CDR3 protein: CAWSDAVPSGSTDTQYF

V gene: TRBV27
clone size: .
D gene: .
J gene: TRBJ2-5
CDR3 DNA: TGTGCCAGCAGACCATCTCGACAAACCCTGGGAGAGACCCAGTACTTC
CDR3 protein: CASRPSRQTLGETQYF

V gene: TRBV7-2
clone size: .
D gene: .
J gene: TRBJ2-4
CDR3 DNA: TGTGCCAGCAGCTTAGTGAGCGGATTCCAAAACATTCAGTACTTC
CDR3 protein: CASSLVSGFQNIQYF

V gene: TRBV18
clone size: .
D gene: TRBD2
J gene: TRBJ2-1
CDR3 DNA: TGTGCCAGCTCACCCCAAGCGGGAGTACTCGATGAGCAGTTCTTC
CDR3 protein: CASSPQAGVLDEQFF

V gene: TRBV4-1
clone size: .
D gene: .
J gene: TRBJ2-7
CDR3 DNA: TGCGCCAGCAGCCGTTTTCCTACAGAGGTGAGCTCCTACGAGCAGTACTTC
CDR3 protein: CASSRFPTEVSSYEQYF

V gene: TRBV15
clone size: few
D gene: .
J gene: TRBJ2-1
CDR3 DNA: TGTGCCACCAGCACCGACCGCGACTTGTTGGCTGAGCAGTTCTTC
CDR3 protein: CATSTDRDLLAEQFF

V gene: TRBV19
clone size: .
D gene: .
J gene: TRBJ1-5
CDR3 DNA: TGTGCCAGTAGTATAGCCTTTAGCAATCAGCCCCAGCATTTT
CDR3 protein: CASSIAFSNQPQHF

V gene: TRBV5-1
clone size: .
D gene: TRBD2
J gene: TRBJ2-7
CDR3 DNA: TGCGCCAGCAGCTCTAGCGGGAGTTTTATGAGCGAGCAGTACTTC
CDR3 protein: CASSSSGSFMSEQYF

V gene: TRBV5-4
clone size: .
D gene: .
J gene: TRBJ2-1
CDR3 DNA: TGTGCCAGCAGCTTGGTGGCAGATTCTTCCAATGAGCAGTTCTTC
CDR3 protein: CASSLVADSSNEQFF

V gene: TRBV5-1
clone size: once
D gene: .
J gene: TRBJ1-1
CDR3 DNA: TGCGCCAGCAGGGGGGTGAACACTGAAGCTTTCTTT
CDR3 protein: CASRGVNTEAFF

V gene: TRBV12-5
clone size: once
D gene: TRBD1
J gene: TRBJ2-1
CDR3 DNA: TGTGCTAGTGGTCTCGGACAGGGAAGCCCGGATGAGCAGTTCTTC
CDR3 protein: CASGLGQGSPDEQFF

V gene: TRBV6-6
clone size: once
D gene: .
J gene: TRBJ2-3
CDR3 DNA: TGTGCCAGCAGTTACGGCCAGAACACAGATACGCAGTATTTT
CDR3 protein: CASSYGQNTDTQYF

V gene: TRBV14
clone size: .
D gene: TRBD1
J gene: TRBJ2-5
CDR3 DNA: TGTGCCAGCAGCCCCTGGACAGGGGACCAAGAGACCCAGTACTTC
CDR3 protein: CASSPWTGDQETQYF

V gene: TRBV4-2
clone size: .
D gene: TRBD1
J gene: TRBJ1-2
CDR3 DNA: TGTGCCAGCAGCCGCCCTGTATCGGCAGGGGGCACCTATGGCTACACCTTC
CDR3 protein: CASSRPVSAGGTYGYTF

V gene: TRBV11-2
clone size: .
D gene: .
J gene: TRBJ1-1
CDR3 DNA: TGTGCCAGCAGCAGGGGCATGAACACTGAAGCTTTCTTT
CDR3 protein: CASSRGMNTEAFF

V gene: TRBV5-1
clone size: .
D gene: .
J gene: TRBJ1-1
CDR3 DNA: TGCGCCAGCAGAGCAGGGGAGTGGGACACTGAAGCTTTCTTT
CDR3 protein: CASRAGEWDTEAFF

V gene: TRBV14
clone size: .
D gene: .
J gene: TRBJ1-4
CDR3 DNA: TGTGCCAGCAGCCAAATTCAACTGAGGAATGAAAAACTGTTTTTT
CDR3 protein: CASSQIQLRNEKLFF